This is a list of T cell receptor beta chains from one sample in a study of graft-versus-host responses after intestinal transplantation. Sequencing used immunoSEQ multiplex PCR; TCRdb keeps in-frame clones, though not all of them. Here the sample spans 9,900 or so clones, 29% being singletons. The input for sequencing was alloreactive CD8+ T cells from a mixed lymphocyte reaction culture, taken before intestinal transplant. The receptors originated from a human patient who received an intestinal transplant. CDR3s include the opening cysteine and the closing phenylalanine or tryptophan. The D gene is left open where the match is weak. The size field is filled for only some rows; it gives once, few, many or a size class.

V: TRBV5-4; J: TRBJ2-7; size: -; D: -; CDR3: CASSYGYEQYF; DNA: TGTGCCAGCAGCTACGGCTACGAGCAGTACTTC
V: TRBV29-1; J: TRBJ2-7; size: -; D: -; CDR3: CSVERVNSYEQYF; DNA: TGCAGCGTTGAAAGAGTTAACTCCTACGAGCAGTACTTC
V: TRBV16; J: TRBJ1-2; size: few; D: -; CDR3: CASSQVAGSDYGYTF; DNA: TGTGCCAGCAGCCAAGTGGCAGGGTCGGACTATGGCTACACCTTC
V: TRBV4-1; J: TRBJ2-7; size: -; D: TRBD2; CDR3: CASSQVAGDEQYF; DNA: TGCGCCAGCAGCCAAGTAGCGGGGGACGAGCAGTACTTC
V: TRBV27; J: TRBJ2-7; size: few; D: TRBD2; CDR3: CASMSGLAGGSEQYF; DNA: TGTGCCAGCATGTCGGGACTAGCGGGGGGTAGCGAGCAGTACTTC
V: TRBV6-5; J: TRBJ2-7; size: few; D: -; CDR3: CASKQGSRYEQYF; DNA: TGTGCCAGCAAACAGGGCTCCCGCTACGAGCAGTACTTC
V: TRBV6-5; J: TRBJ2-1; size: medium-sized; D: -; CDR3: CASSPNLGNEQFF; DNA: TGTGCCAGCAGTCCCAACCTCGGCAATGAGCAGTTCTTC
V: TRBV9; J: TRBJ1-1; size: -; D: -; CDR3: CASSVEGANTEAFF; DNA: TGTGCCAGCAGCGTGGAAGGGGCGAACACTGAAGCTTTCTTT
V: TRBV2; J: TRBJ2-3; size: few; D: TRBD2; CDR3: CASRAGTSYLDTQYF; DNA: TGTGCCAGCCGAGCCGGGACTAGCTATCTCGATACGCAGTATTTT
V: TRBV19; J: TRBJ2-7; size: -; D: -; CDR3: CASSISAGPYEQYF; DNA: TGTGCCAGTAGTATAAGTGCAGGCCCCTACGAGCAGTACTTC
V: TRBV9; J: TRBJ2-7; size: -; D: -; CDR3: CASSVVPDYEQYF; DNA: TGTGCCAGCAGCGTAGTACCAGATTACGAGCAGTACTTC
V: TRBV6-6; J: TRBJ1-2; size: few; D: -; CDR3: CASSYSGQGDRYTF; DNA: TGTGCCAGCAGTTACTCGGGTCAGGGCGATCGCTACACCTTC
V: TRBV2; J: TRBJ2-3; size: few; D: -; CDR3: CASSDQGSRVDTQYF; DNA: TGTGCCAGCAGTGATCAGGGGTCCCGAGTCGATACGCAGTATTTT
V: TRBV5-5; J: TRBJ1-6; size: -; D: -; CDR3: CASSPASSYNSPLHF; DNA: TGTGCCAGCAGCCCGGCTAGCTCCTATAATTCACCCCTCCACTTT
V: TRBV6-4; J: TRBJ2-3; size: -; D: TRBD2; CDR3: CASSVGAGVTDTQYF; DNA: TGTGCCAGCAGTGTCGGAGCGGGGGTGACAGATACGCAGTATTTT
V: TRBV7-9; J: TRBJ1-1; size: few; D: -; CDR3: CASSRILAGNTEAFF; DNA: TGTGCCAGCAGCCGCATTCTAGCTGGGAACACTGAAGCTTTCTTT
V: TRBV7-9; J: TRBJ2-5; size: few; D: -; CDR3: CASSLVGTQETQYF; DNA: TGTGCCAGCAGCTTAGTTGGGACACAAGAGACCCAGTACTTC
V: TRBV7-9; J: TRBJ2-7; size: few; D: -; CDR3: CASSLVLPSSEQYF; DNA: TGTGCCAGCAGCTTAGTGTTGCCTAGCTCCGAGCAGTACTTC
V: TRBV7-2; J: TRBJ1-5; size: few; D: TRBD1; CDR3: CASSSLIGTVNQPQHF; DNA: TGTGCCAGCAGCTCACTAATCGGGACAGTAAATCAGCCCCAGCATTTT
V: TRBV27; J: TRBJ1-6; size: few; D: -; CDR3: CASSPTVADSPLHF; DNA: TGTGCCAGCAGCCCGACAGTGGCCGATTCACCCCTCCACTTT
V: TRBV7-9; J: TRBJ2-5; size: few; D: TRBD2; CDR3: CASSLSSGGPQGETQYF; DNA: TGTGCCAGCAGCTTAAGTAGCGGGGGACCCCAGGGGGAGACCCAGTACTTC
V: TRBV7-8; J: TRBJ2-7; size: few; D: TRBD1; CDR3: CASSPYPGTGAYEQYF; DNA: TGTGCCAGCAGCCCTTACCCCGGGACAGGGGCTTACGAGCAGTACTTC
V: TRBV6-5; J: TRBJ2-1; size: -; D: -; CDR3: CASSYTQGGGNEQFF; DNA: TGTGCCAGCAGTTACACTCAGGGTGGTGGCAATGAGCAGTTCTTC
V: TRBV29-1; J: TRBJ1-2; size: medium-sized; D: -; CDR3: CSVWGDYGYTF; DNA: TGCAGCGTTTGGGGGGACTATGGCTACACCTTC
V: TRBV19; J: TRBJ2-1; size: -; D: -; CDR3: CATTIRGFYNEQFF; DNA: TGTGCCACCACTATAAGGGGGTTCTACAATGAGCAGTTCTTC
V: TRBV5-6; J: TRBJ1-2; size: few; D: -; CDR3: CASTSGTRPYGYTF; DNA: TGTGCCAGCACCTCGGGAACCAGACCCTATGGCTACACCTTC
V: TRBV6-5; J: TRBJ1-1; size: few; D: -; CDR3: CASSIGGTEAFF; DNA: TGTGCCAGCAGTATTGGCGGCACTGAAGCTTTCTTT
V: TRBV11-2; J: TRBJ2-5; size: medium-sized; D: -; CDR3: CASSPEETQYF; DNA: TGTGCCAGCAGCCCAGAAGAGACCCAGTACTTC
V: TRBV11-3; J: TRBJ2-1; size: few; D: -; CDR3: CASSFMGGAKQFF; DNA: TGTGCCAGCAGCTTTATGGGGGGGGCGAAGCAGTTCTTC
V: TRBV11-1; J: TRBJ1-2; size: few; D: TRBD1; CDR3: CASSLSRLDRENYGYTF; DNA: TGTGCCAGCAGCTTAAGCCGCCTGGACAGGGAAAACTATGGCTACACCTTC
V: TRBV7-8; J: TRBJ2-1; size: -; D: -; CDR3: CASSLVGVGHEQFF; DNA: TGTGCCAGCAGCTTAGTCGGGGTGGGTCATGAGCAGTTCTTC
V: TRBV4-1; J: TRBJ2-5; size: -; D: -; CDR3: CASSLAGSGETQYF; DNA: TGCGCCAGCAGCTTGGCGGGGTCGGGCGAGACCCAGTACTTC
V: TRBV2; J: TRBJ2-5; size: few; D: TRBD2; CDR3: CASRSLAGPKETQYF; DNA: TGTGCCAGCAGGTCACTAGCGGGCCCTAAAGAGACCCAGTACTTC
V: TRBV6-5; J: TRBJ1-1; size: few; D: -; CDR3: CASSFKTVNTEAFF; DNA: TGTGCCAGCAGCTTCAAAACAGTGAACACTGAAGCTTTCTTT
V: TRBV13; J: TRBJ2-7; size: medium-sized; D: TRBD1; CDR3: CASSLGRTGGLYEQYF; DNA: TGTGCCAGCAGCTTAGGCAGGACAGGGGGTCTCTACGAGCAGTACTTC
V: TRBV6-6; J: TRBJ1-1; size: -; D: TRBD1; CDR3: CASSWTGMNTEAFF; DNA: TGTGCCAGCAGTTGGACAGGGATGAACACTGAAGCTTTCTTT
V: TRBV7-3; J: TRBJ1-1; size: -; D: -; CDR3: CASSLGSPGGTEAFF; DNA: TGTGCCAGCAGCTTAGGAAGCCCGGGGGGCACTGAAGCTTTCTTT
V: TRBV19; J: TRBJ2-3; size: -; D: TRBD2; CDR3: CASSISGGAPDTQYF; DNA: TGTGCCAGTAGTATTAGCGGGGGGGCCCCAGATACGCAGTATTTT
V: TRBV7-6; J: TRBJ2-1; size: -; D: TRBD2; CDR3: CASSLGTSGGAPYNEQFF; DNA: TGTGCCAGCAGCCTCGGGACTAGCGGGGGGGCACCTTACAATGAGCAGTTCTTC
V: TRBV27; J: TRBJ2-7; size: few; D: TRBD2; CDR3: CASSFFGGAYEQYF; DNA: TGTGCCAGCAGTTTCTTCGGGGGGGCCTACGAGCAGTACTTC
V: TRBV2; J: TRBJ1-5; size: medium-sized; D: -; CDR3: CASSPQGYSNQPQHF; DNA: TGTGCCAGCAGTCCACAGGGATATAGCAATCAGCCCCAGCATTTT
V: TRBV6-1; J: TRBJ2-1; size: -; D: TRBD2; CDR3: CASSFSGAPSGEFF; DNA: TGTGCCAGCAGTTTTAGCGGGGCGCCCTCGGGGGAGTTCTTC
V: TRBV2; J: TRBJ2-7; size: -; D: -; CDR3: CASSDWLQGTPYEQYF; DNA: TGTGCCAGCAGTGACTGGTTGCAGGGGACCCCCTACGAGCAGTACTTC
V: TRBV6-6; J: TRBJ2-7; size: -; D: -; CDR3: CASSLGQNYEQYF; DNA: TGTGCCAGCTCTTTGGGGCAGAACTACGAGCAGTACTTC